This entry lists 2 T cell receptor beta chains sequenced from one sample in a study of blood T cells in healthy people across ages (dated by TCRdb to between 2014 and 2017). The library was made by 5' RACE. Sequencing took place on an Illumina HiSeq 2500. A second about 6 to 11 cycle PCR used a sample-barcoded 5' primer and a J-beta primer mix. Using fastp trimming at Q25 and MiXCR clonotype assembly, TCRdb reanalyzed the public sequencing data and kept in-frame beta chains. Under each unique CDR3 protein, matching rows form one entry showing the most common genes and DNA. The table for this sample lists more than 1,000,000 distinct CDR3 sequences; 20% to 25% of them were counted only once. Of the sample, less than 0.85% is held by the ten largest clones. This sample also belongs to another study, concerning T cells of mothers and their children.

The sample taken for sequencing was blood. Source of these receptors: a girl aged 2-10 years in good health.

This clonotype was counted only a few times. This chain links TRBV24-1 with TRBJ2-5; 8 bases align to TRBD2. The germline V gene encodes CDR1 KGHDR and CDR2 SFDVKD. The CDR3 consists of 15 residues. Trimming removed 8 bases from V and 4 bases from J; junction bases left unmatched: 11. The CDR3 region has the DNA TGTGCCACCAATGACGGCGGGGGGAAGACAGAGACCCAGTACTTC. Translating it yields CATNDGGGKTETQYF.

The sample holds a few counts of this clonotype. The CDR3: CSARFGGRVENEQYF. The CDR3 DNA sequence: TGCAGTGCTAGATTTGGGGGCAGGGTAGAGAACGAGCAGTACTTC. The chain has TRBV20-1 and TRBJ2-7, with D possibly being TRBD1 (6 bases). V dropped 2 bases and J dropped 5 bases, with 19 bases sitting between them. The CDR3 loop spans 15 amino acids. Germline CDR1 is DFQATT and CDR2 is SNEGSKA (reference sequence).